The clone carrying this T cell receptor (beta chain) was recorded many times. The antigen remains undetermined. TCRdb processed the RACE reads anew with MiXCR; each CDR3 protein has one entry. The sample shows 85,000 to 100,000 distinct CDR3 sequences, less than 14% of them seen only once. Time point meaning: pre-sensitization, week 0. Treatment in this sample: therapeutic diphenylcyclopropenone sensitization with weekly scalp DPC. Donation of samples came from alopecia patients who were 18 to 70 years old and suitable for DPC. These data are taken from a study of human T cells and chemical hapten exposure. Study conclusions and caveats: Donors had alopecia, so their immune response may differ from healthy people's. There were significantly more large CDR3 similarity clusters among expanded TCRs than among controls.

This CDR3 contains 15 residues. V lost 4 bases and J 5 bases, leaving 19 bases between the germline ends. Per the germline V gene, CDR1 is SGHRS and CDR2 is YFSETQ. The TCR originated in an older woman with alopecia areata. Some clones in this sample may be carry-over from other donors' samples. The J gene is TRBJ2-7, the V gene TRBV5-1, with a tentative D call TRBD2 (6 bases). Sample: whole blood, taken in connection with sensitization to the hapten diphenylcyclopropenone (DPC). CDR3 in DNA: TGCGCCAGCAGCGCCGGAGGGGCCGGCACTCACGAGCAGTACTTC. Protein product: CASSAGGAGTHEQYF.